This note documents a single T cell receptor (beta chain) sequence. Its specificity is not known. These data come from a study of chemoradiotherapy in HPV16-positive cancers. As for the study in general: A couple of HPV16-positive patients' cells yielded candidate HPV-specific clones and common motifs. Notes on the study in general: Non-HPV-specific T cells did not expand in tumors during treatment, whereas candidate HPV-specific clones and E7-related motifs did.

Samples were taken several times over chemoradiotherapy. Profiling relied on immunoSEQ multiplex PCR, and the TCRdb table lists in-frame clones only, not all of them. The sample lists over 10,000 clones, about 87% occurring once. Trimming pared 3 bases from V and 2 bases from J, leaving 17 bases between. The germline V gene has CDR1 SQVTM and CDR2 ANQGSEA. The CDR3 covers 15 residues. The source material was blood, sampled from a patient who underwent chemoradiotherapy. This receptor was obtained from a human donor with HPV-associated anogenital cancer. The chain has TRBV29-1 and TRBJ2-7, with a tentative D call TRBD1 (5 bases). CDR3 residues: CSVDISTDHTYEQYF. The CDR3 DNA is TGCAGCGTTGATATCTCGACAGATCATACCTACGAGCAGTACTTC.